This TCR beta chain was sequenced in a study of shared clonotypes between healthy human individuals. The protocol was immunoSEQ multiplex PCR, while the TCRdb copy is restricted to in-frame clones and leaves out a portion. Here the sample spans roughly 2.5 million clones, more than 90% being singletons. Sample: naive CD4+ T cells sorted from blood. Indicated subset: CD45RA+ positively selected. The receptor was isolated from a man aged 18 to 29 in good health.

CDR3 sequence reads: CASRSSGGGQETQYF. CDR3 nucleotide sequence: TGTGCCAGCAGGTCAAGCGGGGGTGGGCAAGAGACCCAGTACTTC. The genes are TRBV6-5 and TRBJ2-5; TRBD2 aligns across 8 bases. Trimming removed 6 bases from V and 2 bases from J; junction bases left unmatched: 8. The CDR3 runs 15 residues. Germline lookup yields CDR1 MNHEY and CDR2 SVGAGI.